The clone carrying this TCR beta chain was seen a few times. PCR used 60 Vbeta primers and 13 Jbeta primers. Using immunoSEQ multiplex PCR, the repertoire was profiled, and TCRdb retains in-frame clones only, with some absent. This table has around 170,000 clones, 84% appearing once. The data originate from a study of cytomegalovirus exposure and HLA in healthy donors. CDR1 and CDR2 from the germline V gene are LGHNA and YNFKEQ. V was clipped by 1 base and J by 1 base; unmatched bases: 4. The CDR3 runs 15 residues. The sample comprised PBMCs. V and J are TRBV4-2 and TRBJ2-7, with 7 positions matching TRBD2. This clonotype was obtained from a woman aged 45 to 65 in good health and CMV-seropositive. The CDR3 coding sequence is TGTGCCAGCAGCCAAGGGGGAGGGGCTTCCTACGAGCAGTACTTC. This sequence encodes CASSQGGGASYEQYF.